What follows are 3 T cell receptor beta chains derived from one specimen sequenced in a study of T cell responses to AZD1222 COVID-19 vaccine. Method: immunoSEQ multiplex PCR; TCRdb's copy keeps in-frame clones and lacks some. The sample shows 75,000 to 95,000 clones, approximately 84% of them seen only once. The sample was peripheral blood, taken on day 0 of AZD1222 vaccination. These receptors came from an adult in good health.

V gene TRBV30 combines with J gene TRBJ1-5; 7 bases map to TRBD1. Trimming cost V 7 bases and J 6 bases; bases outside gene matches: 15. CDR1 is GTSNPN, CDR2 SVGIG, per germline (reference sequence). The CDR3 is made up of 15 amino acids. The CDR3 spells CAYGASDRVSQPQHF. DNA of the CDR3: TGTGCCTACGGGGCATCAGACAGGGTGAGTCAGCCCCAGCATTTT. Full variable domain (remainder filled in from reference TRBV30 and TRBJ1-5): SQTIHQWPATLVQPVGSPLSLECTVEGTSNPNLYWYRQAAGRGLQLLFYSVGIGQISSEVPQNLSASRPQDRQFILSSKKLLLSDSGFYLCAYGASDRVSQPQHFGDGTRLSIL.

The chain uses TRBV9 and TRBJ1-3; D remains unclear. The length of the CDR3 is 15 residues. V lost 2 bases and J lost 0, with 9 bases in between. Germline-derived CDR1 and CDR2 are SGDLS and YYNGEE. The CDR3 region is CASSVDSYSGNTIYF. Written as DNA, the CDR3 is TGTGCCAGCAGCGTCGACTCCTACTCTGGAAACACCATATATTTT.

The count of this clone is one. The chain uses TRBV5-6 and TRBJ2-1; a weak D match, TRBD1 (5 bases). The CDR3 totals 13 residues. V was pared by 5 bases and J by 6 bases, with 12 bases between. Germline V lookup: CDR1 SGHDT, CDR2 YYEEEE. The DNA of the CDR3 is TGTGCCAGCAGTCAGGGTATCGGCAATGAGCAGTTCTTC. Translation gives CASSQGIGNEQFF.